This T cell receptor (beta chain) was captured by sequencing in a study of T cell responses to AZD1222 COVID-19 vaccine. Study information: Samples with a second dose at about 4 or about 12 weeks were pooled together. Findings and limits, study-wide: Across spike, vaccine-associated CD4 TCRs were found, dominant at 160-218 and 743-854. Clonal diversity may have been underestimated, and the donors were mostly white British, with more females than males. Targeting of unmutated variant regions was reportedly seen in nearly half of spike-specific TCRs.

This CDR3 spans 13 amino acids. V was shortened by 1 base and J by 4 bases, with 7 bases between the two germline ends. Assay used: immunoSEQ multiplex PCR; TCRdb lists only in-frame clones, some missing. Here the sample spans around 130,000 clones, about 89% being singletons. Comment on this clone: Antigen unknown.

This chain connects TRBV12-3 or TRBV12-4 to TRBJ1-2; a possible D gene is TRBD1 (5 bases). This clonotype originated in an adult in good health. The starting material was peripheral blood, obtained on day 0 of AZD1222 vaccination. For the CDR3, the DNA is TGTGCCAGCAGTTTAGGTCAGGGCTATGGCTACACCTTC. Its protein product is CASSLGQGYGYTF.